A selection of T cell receptor beta chains follows, all from one sample in a study of circulating and synovial CD4+ cells in juvenile arthritis. TCRdb's table, derived via immunoSEQ multiplex PCR, lists solely in-frame clones and lacks some. This sample has about 33,000 clones, with nearly 95% found just once. Input material: CD4+ T cells from blood. The receptors stem from a human donor with juvenile idiopathic arthritis. Both conserved end residues are part of each CDR3. Each record gives: CDR3 length, D gene, V gene, clone size, J gene, CDR3 DNA, CDR3 protein. The D gene is left open where the match is weak. Size is stated for part of the rows, as once, few or many counts, or as a class when the clone is expanded.

12,NA,TRBV6-1,few,TRBJ2-7,TGTGCCAGCTCATCAAACGGCGGCGAGCAGTACTTC,CASSSNGGEQYF
14,TRBD2,TRBV2,NA,TRBJ2-7,TGTGCCAGCAGGGCGACTAGCGGGAGCAACGAGCAGTACTTC,CASRATSGSNEQYF
14,NA,TRBV19,NA,TRBJ1-1,TGTGCCAGTAGTCTCGGGGGGCCGGTGACTGAAGCTTTCTTT,CASSLGGPVTEAFF
15,TRBD2,TRBV5-1,NA,TRBJ2-1,TGCGCCAGCAGGGAGGCGGGGGGTTATTACAATGAGCAGTTCTTC,CASREAGGYYNEQFF
13,NA,TRBV5-6,NA,TRBJ2-5,TGTGCCAGCAGCTTACGGGGAAAAGAGACCCAGTACTTC,CASSLRGKETQYF
18,NA,TRBV5-6,NA,TRBJ2-3,TGTGCCAGCAGCTTGAGAGGTCAGGGGATTGCTAGCACAGATACGCAGTATTTT,CASSLRGQGIASTDTQYF
14,TRBD1,TRBV28,NA,TRBJ1-1,TGTGCCAGCAGACATACACAGGGGTTAGCTGAAGCTTTCTTT,CASRHTQGLAEAFF
15,NA,TRBV25-1,once,TRBJ2-5,TGTGCCAGCAGTGAATTAACAGCCCCACAAGAGACCCAGTACTTC,CASSELTAPQETQYF
12,TRBD1,TRBV10-1,NA,TRBJ1-1,TGCGCCAGCAGCAAGGACAGGAGCGAATCTTTCTTT,CASSKDRSESFF
15,TRBD1,TRBV11-2,NA,TRBJ1-4,TGTGCCAGCAGCAGACAGGGGCCCCCTAATGAAAAACTGTTTTTT,CASSRQGPPNEKLFF
18,TRBD2,TRBV4-3,once,TRBJ2-3,TGCGCCAGCAGCCAAGACCCCTTTAGGGGAGGGAGCACAGATACGCAGTATTTT,CASSQDPFRGGSTDTQYF
14,NA,TRBV19,NA,TRBJ2-2,TGTGCCAGTGCCCAGTCACGGAACACCGGGGAGCTGTTTTTT,CASAQSRNTGELFF
15,NA,TRBV27,NA,TRBJ1-5,TGTGCCAGCAGTTTAAACAGGGATAGCAATCAGCCCCAGCATTTT,CASSLNRDSNQPQHF
14,TRBD1,TRBV19,NA,TRBJ1-1,TGTGCCAGTACCCCAGGGGGCCTAAACACTGAAGCTTTCTTT,CASTPGGLNTEAFF
14,NA,TRBV27,NA,TRBJ1-4,TGTGCCAGCAGTTTTAGGGATAGGGGTGAAAAACTGTTTTTT,CASSFRDRGEKLFF
16,NA,TRBV28,NA,TRBJ1-5,TGTGCCAGCAACCCCGCCACCGGGGTGTTCAATCAGCCCCAGCATTTT,CASNPATGVFNQPQHF
14,TRBD1,TRBV9,NA,TRBJ1-6,TGTGCCAGCAGCCTGACAGGGGATAATTCACCCCTCCACTTT,CASSLTGDNSPLHF
15,NA,TRBV15,NA,TRBJ2-7,TGTGCCACCAGCCCAGCGGAGCTTGGCTCCTACGAGCAGTACTTC,CATSPAELGSYEQYF
12,NA,TRBV5-1,NA,TRBJ1-2,TGCGCCAGCAGCGCCGGACAGTACGGCTACACCTTC,CASSAGQYGYTF
15,NA,TRBV7-9,NA,TRBJ2-1,TGTGCCAGCAGCTTACTTGGGCAGGTCGACGATGAGCAGTTCTTC,CASSLLGQVDDEQFF
17,NA,TRBV28,NA,TRBJ2-6,TGTGCCAGCAGTTCTGAGCCCGGGGAACCTGGGGCCAACGTCCTGACTTTC,CASSSEPGEPGANVLTF
14,NA,TRBV6-1,NA,TRBJ1-5,TGTGCCAGCAGGACCGGACAGCGGTTTCAGCCCCAGCATTTT,CASRTGQRFQPQHF
13,NA,TRBV4-1,NA,TRBJ1-5,TGCGCCAGCAGCCAAGACGCGGGTCAGCCCCAGCATTTT,CASSQDAGQPQHF
13,TRBD1,TRBV11-2,NA,TRBJ1-4,TGTGCCAGCAGCCCAGGACAGGGTGGAAAACTGTTTTTT,CASSPGQGGKLFF
13,NA,TRBV7-7,NA,TRBJ1-2,TGTGCCAGCAGCTTAGGTGGGGGCGACGGCTACACCTTC,CASSLGGGDGYTF
18,TRBD1,TRBV7-6,NA,TRBJ1-2,TGTGCCAGCAGCTTAGAACCTCCATCAGGGGGTCGTAACTATGGCTACACCTTC,CASSLEPPSGGRNYGYTF
17,TRBD2,TRBV4-2,NA,TRBJ2-2,TGTGCCAGCAGCCAAGCTAGTCTAGCGGGGTACACCGGGGAGCTGTTTTTT,CASSQASLAGYTGELFF
13,NA,TRBV10-2,NA,TRBJ2-1,TGCGCCAGCAACCCGGGACTTTACAATGAGCAGTTCTTC,CASNPGLYNEQFF
14,NA,TRBV5-1,NA,TRBJ2-2,TGCGCCAGCAGCCAACCTCAGGACACCGGGGAGCTGTTTTTT,CASSQPQDTGELFF
15,TRBD2,TRBV4-2,NA,TRBJ2-1,TGTGCCAGCGGTTATAGCGGGAGGGTTTACAATGAGCAGTTCTTC,CASGYSGRVYNEQFF
13,NA,TRBV27,NA,TRBJ1-2,TGTGCCAGCAGTTACCGACAAAACTATGGCTACACCTTC,CASSYRQNYGYTF
14,NA,TRBV21-1,NA,TRBJ2-3,TGTGCCAGCAGGGGGACATTGGGCACAGATACGCAGTATTTT,CASRGTLGTDTQYF
15,TRBD1,TRBV5-1,NA,TRBJ1-5,TGCGCCAGCAGCTTGGAGGGACAGGGCCATCAGCCCCAGCATTTT,CASSLEGQGHQPQHF
16,TRBD2,TRBV9,NA,TRBJ2-1,TGTGCCAGCAGCGCCTTCACTAGCGGCTCCTACAATGAGCAGTTCTTC,CASSAFTSGSYNEQFF
15,NA,TRBV2,NA,TRBJ2-1,TGTGCCAGCAGTGAACGGATAGGTTGGGCAAATGAGCAGTTCTTC,CASSERIGWANEQFF
17,TRBD1,TRBV2,NA,TRBJ1-5,TGTGCCAGCAGTGGGGAAATCTTGGACAGGGGGCCTCAGCCCCAGCATTTT,CASSGEILDRGPQPQHF
13,NA,TRBV5-5,NA,TRBJ2-7,TGTGCCAGCAGCCGGGGGTTTAGGTACGAGCAGTACTTC,CASSRGFRYEQYF